This TCR beta chain is from a study of cytotoxic CD8 clonotypes in ibrutinib-treated CLL. The wider study: Researchers reported about 10 relapsed/refractory and approximately 15 treatment-naive patients, 17 of them IGHV unmutated. Responses: some 24 partial, 2 complete; after median around 70 months, approximately 15 stayed remitted, roughly 12 progressed. Study conclusions and caveats: Public clonotypes, rarely seen, contracted or held steady on treatment.

Concerning this clone: Its target is not known.

This CDR3 contains 14 residues. CDR1 is MDHEN, CDR2 SYDVKM, per germline. V was clipped by 5 bases and J by 4 bases, with 14 bases between them. Target depth was 1 in 200,000 to 1 in 1 million T cells, about 10x per clonotype. The table came from immunoSEQ multiplex PCR; TCRdb's copy has only in-frame clones and leaves some out. This table has 330,000 or so clones, 60% to 80% appearing once. V and J are TRBV28 and TRBJ1-2; D remains ambiguous. Sequences were derived from PBMCs, sampled after 36 months of ibrutinib treatment. The clonotype originates from a human donor with chronic lymphocytic leukemia. DNA of the CDR3: TGTGCCAGCAGTCTCACAGCTGCCCTCTATGGCTACACCTTC. Its translation is CASSLTAALYGYTF.